The 6 T cell receptor beta chains presented below share a single source sample, sequenced in a study of T-cell reconstitution after alpha-beta-depleted transplantation in children. As it was prepared, the TCRbeta library received unique molecular identifiers. MiXCR, applied by TCRdb to the PCR reads, yields one record per CDR3 protein. The sample comprises about 540,000 distinct CDR3 sequences, around 18% of which are singletons, and 3% to 3.5% rests with the top ten. Sample: PBMCs from the stem cell graft donor, taken from the stem cell graft. Source of these receptors: a human donor who donated a stem cell graft to a child with acute lymphoblastic leukemia.

The J gene is TRBJ2-7, the V gene TRBV12-3 or TRBV12-4; TRBD1 matches at 9 bases. The ends lost 8 bases at V and 6 bases at J; junction bases unmatched: 8. CDR3 length: 13 residues. CDR3 DNA: TGTGCCAGCGGCCGGGACAGGGTATTCGAGCAGTACTTC. Amino acid sequence: CASGRDRVFEQYF.

A few counts support this clonotype. The chain has TRBV5-1 and TRBJ2-1; 7 positions agree with TRBD1. Trimming removed 5 bases from V and 2 bases from J; junction bases left unmatched: 4. CDR1 is SGHRS, CDR2 YFSETQ, per germline. The CDR3 spans 14 residues. The CDR3 protein is CASSKGQTYNEQFF. CDR3 nucleotides: TGCGCCAGCAGTAAGGGACAGACCTACAATGAGCAGTTCTTC.

The gene calls are TRBV7-2 and TRBJ2-7; D is unclear. CDR1 SGHTA and CDR2 FQGNSA come from the germline V gene. This CDR3 has 13 amino acids. V was cut by 1 base and J by 7 bases, with 11 bases left in between. CDR3 in DNA: TGTGCCAGCAGCTTAGTCAACTCGGGTGAGCAGTACTTC. Its translation: CASSLVNSGEQYF.

The chain employs TRBV24-1 and TRBJ2-2; D is unclear. The CDR3 extends over 12 amino acids. From germline, CDR1 is KGHDR and CDR2 SFDVKD. The V and J ends lost 0 bases and 6 bases respectively, with 1 base between them. The chain's CDR3 is CATSDLPGELFF. CDR3 DNA: TGTGCCACCAGTGATTTGCCCGGGGAGCTGTTTTTT.

This clonotype was detected a few times. This chain links TRBV4-1 with TRBJ2-1; D not certain. CDR3 length: 14 amino acids. Germline loops: CDR1 MGHRA, CDR2 YSYEKL. Deletions cut 0 bases from V and 2 bases from J, with 5 bases between. The CDR3 sequence is CASSQDKAYNEQFF. CDR3 nucleotides: TGCGCCAGCAGCCAAGATAAGGCCTACAATGAGCAGTTCTTC.

This clonotype showed up just a few times. This chain joins TRBV30 and TRBJ1-5; D uncertain. The CDR3 extends over 14 amino acids. Trimming removed 1 base from V and 4 bases from J, with 11 bases in between. The germline V gene has CDR1 GTSNPN and CDR2 SVGIG (reference sequence). In nucleotides, the CDR3 is TGTGCCTGGAGTGGAGGTCCACAAAATCAGCCCCAGCATTTT. It translates to CAWSGGPQNQPQHF.